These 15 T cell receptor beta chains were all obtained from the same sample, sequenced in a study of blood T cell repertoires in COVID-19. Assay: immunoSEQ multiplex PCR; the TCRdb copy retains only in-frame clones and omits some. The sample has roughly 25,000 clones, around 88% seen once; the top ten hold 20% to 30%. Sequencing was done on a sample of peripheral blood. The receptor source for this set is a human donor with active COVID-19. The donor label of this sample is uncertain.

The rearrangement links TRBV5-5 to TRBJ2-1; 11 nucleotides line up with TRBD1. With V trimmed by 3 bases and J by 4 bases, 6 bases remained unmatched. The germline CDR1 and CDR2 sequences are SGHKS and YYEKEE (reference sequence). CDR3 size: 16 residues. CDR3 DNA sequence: TGTGCCAGCAGCTCAGCCGGGACAGGGGGGTACAATGAGCAGTTCTTC. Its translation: CASSSAGTGGYNEQFF.

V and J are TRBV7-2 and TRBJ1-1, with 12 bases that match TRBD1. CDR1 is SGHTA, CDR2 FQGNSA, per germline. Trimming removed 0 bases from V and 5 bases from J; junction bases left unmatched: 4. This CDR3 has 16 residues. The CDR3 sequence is CASSLAGQGAGTEAFF. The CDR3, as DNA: TGTGCCAGCAGCTTAGCGGGACAGGGGGCTGGTACTGAAGCTTTCTTT.

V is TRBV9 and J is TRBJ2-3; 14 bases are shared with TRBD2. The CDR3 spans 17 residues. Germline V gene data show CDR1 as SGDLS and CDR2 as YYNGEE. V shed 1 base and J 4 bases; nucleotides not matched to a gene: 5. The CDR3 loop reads CASSVQPGLAGADTQYF. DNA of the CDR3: TGTGCCAGCAGCGTACAACCGGGACTAGCGGGAGCAGATACGCAGTATTTT.

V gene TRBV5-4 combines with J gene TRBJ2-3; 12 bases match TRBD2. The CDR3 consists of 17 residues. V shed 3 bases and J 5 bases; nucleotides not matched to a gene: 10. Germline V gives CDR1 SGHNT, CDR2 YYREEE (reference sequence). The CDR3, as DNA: TGTGCCAGCAGCTCTAGACTAGCGGGGGCCGGGATAGATACGCAGTATTTT. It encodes CASSSRLAGAGIDTQYF.

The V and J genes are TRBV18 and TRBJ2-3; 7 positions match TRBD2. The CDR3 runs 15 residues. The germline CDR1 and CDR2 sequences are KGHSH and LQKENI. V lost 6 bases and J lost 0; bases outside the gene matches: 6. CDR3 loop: CASSGGAGSTDTQYF. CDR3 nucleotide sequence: TGTGCCAGCTCTGGTGGAGCGGGGAGCACAGATACGCAGTATTTT.

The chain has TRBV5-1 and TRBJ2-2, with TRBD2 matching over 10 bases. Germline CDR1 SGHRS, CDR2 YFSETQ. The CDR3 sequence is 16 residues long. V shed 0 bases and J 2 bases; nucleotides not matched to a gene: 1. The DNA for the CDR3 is TGCGCCAGCAGCTTGGGGACTAGCGGTAACACCGGGGAGCTGTTTTTT. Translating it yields CASSLGTSGNTGELFF.

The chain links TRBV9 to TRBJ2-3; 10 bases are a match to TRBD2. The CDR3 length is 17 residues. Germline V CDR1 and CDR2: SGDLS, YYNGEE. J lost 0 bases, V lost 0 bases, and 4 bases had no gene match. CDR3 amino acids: CASSVGSSGGSTDTQYF. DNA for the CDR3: TGTGCCAGCAGCGTAGGATCTAGCGGGGGAAGCACAGATACGCAGTATTTT.

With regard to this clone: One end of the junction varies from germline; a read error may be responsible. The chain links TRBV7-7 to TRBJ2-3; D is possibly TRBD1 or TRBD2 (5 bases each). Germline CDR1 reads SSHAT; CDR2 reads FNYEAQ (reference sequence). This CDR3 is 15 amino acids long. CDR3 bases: TGTGCTAGCAGCTTAGAGGGGTTTAGCACAGATACGCAGTATTTT. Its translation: CASSLEGFSTDTQYF.

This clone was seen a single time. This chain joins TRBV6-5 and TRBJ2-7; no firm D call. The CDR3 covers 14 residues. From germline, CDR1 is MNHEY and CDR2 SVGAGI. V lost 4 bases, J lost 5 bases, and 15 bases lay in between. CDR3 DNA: TGTGCCAGCAGTTCCTACCATCGCAAGCACGAGCAGTACTTC. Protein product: CASSSYHRKHEQYF.

CDR3 bases: TGTGCCAGCTCACCTAACGGGGGAGCGAACACCGGGGAGCTGTTTTTT. This gives the protein CASSPNGGANTGELFF. V gene TRBV18 combines with J gene TRBJ2-2; possible D gene TRBD2, 6 bases. Germline lookup yields CDR1 KGHSH and CDR2 LQKENI. The CDR3 sequence is 16 residues long. V was clipped by 3 bases and J by 0 bases, with 11 bases between them.

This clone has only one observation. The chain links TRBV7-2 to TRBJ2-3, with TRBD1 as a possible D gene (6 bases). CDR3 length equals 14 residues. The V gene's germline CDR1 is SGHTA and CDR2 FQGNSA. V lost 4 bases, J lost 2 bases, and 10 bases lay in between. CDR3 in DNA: TGTGCCAGCAGCTCCGACAGGACCACAGATACGCAGTATTTT. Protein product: CASSSDRTTDTQYF.

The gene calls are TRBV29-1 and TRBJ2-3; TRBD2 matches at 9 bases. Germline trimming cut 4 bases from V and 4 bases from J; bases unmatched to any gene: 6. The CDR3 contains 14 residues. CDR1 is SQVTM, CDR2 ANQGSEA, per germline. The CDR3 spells CSVVGSGSSDTQYF. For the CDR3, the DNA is TGCAGCGTTGTGGGTAGCGGGAGCTCAGATACGCAGTATTTT.

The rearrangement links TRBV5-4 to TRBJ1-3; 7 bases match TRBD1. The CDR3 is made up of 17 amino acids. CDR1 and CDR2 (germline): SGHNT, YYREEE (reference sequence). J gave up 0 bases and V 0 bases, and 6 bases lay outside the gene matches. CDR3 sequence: CASSLAGQPFSGNTIYF. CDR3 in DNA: TGTGCCAGCAGCTTGGCGGGACAGCCTTTCTCTGGAAACACCATATATTTT.

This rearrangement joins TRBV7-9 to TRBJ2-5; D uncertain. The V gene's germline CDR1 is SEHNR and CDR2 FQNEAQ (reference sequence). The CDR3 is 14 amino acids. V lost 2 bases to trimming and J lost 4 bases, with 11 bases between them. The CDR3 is CASSLFPPGETQYF. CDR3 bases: TGTGCCAGCAGCTTATTCCCCCCCGGAGAGACCCAGTACTTC.

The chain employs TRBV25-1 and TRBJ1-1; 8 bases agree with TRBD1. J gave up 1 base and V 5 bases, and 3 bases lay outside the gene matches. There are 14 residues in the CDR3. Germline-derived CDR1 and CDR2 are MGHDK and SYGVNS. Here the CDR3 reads CASSWGTGNTEAFF. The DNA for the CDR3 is TGTGCCAGCAGTTGGGGGACAGGGAACACTGAAGCTTTCTTT. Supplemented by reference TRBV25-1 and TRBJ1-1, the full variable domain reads EADIYQTPRYLVIGTGKKITLECSQTMGHDKMYWYQQDPGMELHLIHYSYGVNSTEKGDLSSESTVSRIRTEHFPLTLESARPSHTSQYLCASSWGTGNTEAFFGQGTRLTVV.